This T cell receptor (beta chain) emerged from a study of shared clonotypes between healthy human individuals. Findings of the study overall: Generation of non-shared clonotypes was less probable than generation of clonotypes shared by all four donors.

CD8 cells classed as naive were CD45RO-negative and positively selected for CCR7, excluding terminally differentiated effector memory CD45RA+ cells. Germline lookup yields CDR1 SGHRS and CDR2 YFSETQ. J was trimmed by 5 bases and V by 3 bases; bases with no gene match: 10. The CDR3 covers 16 residues. Note on this clone: Antigen: not known.

Every subset had its genomic DNA shared out evenly among several immunoSEQ plates. Generated by immunoSEQ multiplex PCR, the TCRdb table keeps only in-frame clones and is missing some. The data show about 2.2 million clones, just over 90% seen once. The chain carries TRBV5-1 and TRBJ1-1, with 10 bases identical to TRBD1. This clonotype was obtained from a man aged 18 to 29 in good health. Some clones in this sample may be carry-over from other donors' samples. The sequenced sample consisted of naive CD8+ T cells from PBMCs. CDR3 DNA: TGCGCCAGCAGCTGGACGGGGACAGGGGCGGGAACTGAAGCTTTCTTT. Translating gives CASSWTGTGAGTEAFF.